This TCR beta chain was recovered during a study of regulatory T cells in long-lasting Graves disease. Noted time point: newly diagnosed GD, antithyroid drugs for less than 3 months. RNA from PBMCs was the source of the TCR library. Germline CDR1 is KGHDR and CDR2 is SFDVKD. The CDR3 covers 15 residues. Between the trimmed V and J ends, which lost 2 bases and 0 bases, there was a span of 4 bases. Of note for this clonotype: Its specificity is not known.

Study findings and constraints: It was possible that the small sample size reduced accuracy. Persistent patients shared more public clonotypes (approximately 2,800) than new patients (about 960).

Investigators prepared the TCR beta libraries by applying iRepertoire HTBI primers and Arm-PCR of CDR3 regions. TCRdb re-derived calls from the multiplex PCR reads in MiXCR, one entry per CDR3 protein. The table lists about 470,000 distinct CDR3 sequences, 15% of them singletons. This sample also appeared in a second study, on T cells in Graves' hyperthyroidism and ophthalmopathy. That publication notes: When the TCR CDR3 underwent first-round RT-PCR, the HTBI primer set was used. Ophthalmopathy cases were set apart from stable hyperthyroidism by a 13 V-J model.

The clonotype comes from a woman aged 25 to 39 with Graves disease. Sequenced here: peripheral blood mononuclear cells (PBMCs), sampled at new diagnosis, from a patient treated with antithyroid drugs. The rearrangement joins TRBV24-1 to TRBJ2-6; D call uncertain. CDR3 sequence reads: CATSDSTSGANVLTF. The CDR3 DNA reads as TGTGCCACCAGTGATTCGACCTCTGGGGCCAACGTCCTGACTTTC.